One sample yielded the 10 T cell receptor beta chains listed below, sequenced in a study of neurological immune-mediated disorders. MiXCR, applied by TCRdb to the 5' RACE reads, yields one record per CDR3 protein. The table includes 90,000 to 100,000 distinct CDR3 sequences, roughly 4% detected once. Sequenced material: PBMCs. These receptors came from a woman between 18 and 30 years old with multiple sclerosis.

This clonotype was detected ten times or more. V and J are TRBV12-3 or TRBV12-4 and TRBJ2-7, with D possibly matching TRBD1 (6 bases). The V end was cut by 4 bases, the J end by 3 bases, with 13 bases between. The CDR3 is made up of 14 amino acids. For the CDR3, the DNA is TGTGCCAGCAGTTCGTCGGGACATATCTACGAGCAGTACTTC. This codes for CASSSSGHIYEQYF.

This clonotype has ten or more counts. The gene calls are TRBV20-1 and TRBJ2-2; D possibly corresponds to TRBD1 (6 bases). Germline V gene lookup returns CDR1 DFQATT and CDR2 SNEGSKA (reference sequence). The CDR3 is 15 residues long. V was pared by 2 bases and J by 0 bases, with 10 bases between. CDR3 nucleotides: TGCAGTGCTAGACCGGACAGAACGAACACCGGGGAGCTGTTTTTT. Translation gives CSARPDRTNTGELFF.

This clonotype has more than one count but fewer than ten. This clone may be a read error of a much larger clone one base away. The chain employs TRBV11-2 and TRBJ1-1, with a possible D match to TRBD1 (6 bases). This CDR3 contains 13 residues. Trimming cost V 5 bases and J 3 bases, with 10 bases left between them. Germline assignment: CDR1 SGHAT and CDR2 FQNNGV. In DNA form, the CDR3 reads TGTGCCAGCAGCCCCAAGGGGGACACTGAAGCTTTCTTT. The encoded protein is CASSPKGDTEAFF.

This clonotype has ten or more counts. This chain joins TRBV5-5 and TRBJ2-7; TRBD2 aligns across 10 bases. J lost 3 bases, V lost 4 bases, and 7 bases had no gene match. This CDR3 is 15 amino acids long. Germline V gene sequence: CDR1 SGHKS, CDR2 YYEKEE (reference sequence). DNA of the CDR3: TGTGCCAGCAGCCAGAACCCTAGCGGGAGCTACGAGCAGTACTTC. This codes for CASSQNPSGSYEQYF.

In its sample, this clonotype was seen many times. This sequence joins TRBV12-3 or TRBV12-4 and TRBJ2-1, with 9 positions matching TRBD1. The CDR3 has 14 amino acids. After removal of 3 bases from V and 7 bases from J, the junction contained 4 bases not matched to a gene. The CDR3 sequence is CASSLGTGPNEQFF. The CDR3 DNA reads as TGTGCCAGCAGTTTGGGGACAGGGCCAAATGAGCAGTTCTTC.

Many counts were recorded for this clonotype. CDR3 protein: CASSPLGGQGTEAFF. CDR3 coding DNA: TGCGCCAGCAGCCCCCTTGGGGGGCAGGGCACTGAAGCTTTCTTT. The chain carries TRBV5-1 and TRBJ1-1; possible D gene TRBD1, 6 bases. V shed 4 bases and J shed 4 bases, with 17 bases lying between them. Germline CDR1 and CDR2: SGHRS and YFSETQ. The CDR3 sequence is 15 residues long. Supplemented by reference TRBV5-1 and TRBJ1-1, the full variable domain reads KAGVTQTPRYLIKTRGQQVTLSCSPISGHRSVSWYQQTPGQGLQFLFEYFSETQRNKGNFPGRFSGRQFSNSRSEMNVSTLELGDSALYLCASSPLGGQGTEAFFGQGTRLTVV.

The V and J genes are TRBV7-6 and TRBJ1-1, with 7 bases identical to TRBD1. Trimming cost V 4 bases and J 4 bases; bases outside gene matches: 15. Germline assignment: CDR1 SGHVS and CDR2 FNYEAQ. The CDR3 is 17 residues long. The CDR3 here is CASSSEQTGVAGTEAFF. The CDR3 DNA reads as TGTGCCAGCAGCTCCGAACAAACAGGGGTTGCAGGCACTGAAGCTTTCTTT.

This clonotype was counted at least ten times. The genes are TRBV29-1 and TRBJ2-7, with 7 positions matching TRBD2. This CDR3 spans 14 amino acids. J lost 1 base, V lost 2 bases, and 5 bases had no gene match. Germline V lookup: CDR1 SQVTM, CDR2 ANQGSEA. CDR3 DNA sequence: TGCAGCGTTGAACTATCGGGGGGTTCCTACGAGCAGTACTTC. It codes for CSVELSGGSYEQYF.

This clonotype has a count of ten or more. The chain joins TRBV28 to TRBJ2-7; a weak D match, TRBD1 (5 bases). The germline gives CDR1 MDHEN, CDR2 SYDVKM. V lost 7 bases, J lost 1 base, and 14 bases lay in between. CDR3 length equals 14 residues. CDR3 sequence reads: CASKLQGPSYEQYF. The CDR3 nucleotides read TGTGCCAGCAAATTGCAGGGTCCTTCCTACGAGCAGTACTTC.

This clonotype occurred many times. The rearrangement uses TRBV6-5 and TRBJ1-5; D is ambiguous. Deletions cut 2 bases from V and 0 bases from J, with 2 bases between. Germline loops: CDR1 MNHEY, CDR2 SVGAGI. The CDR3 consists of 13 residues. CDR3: CASSYDSNQPQHF. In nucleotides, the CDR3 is TGTGCCAGCAGTTACGATAGCAATCAGCCCCAGCATTTT.